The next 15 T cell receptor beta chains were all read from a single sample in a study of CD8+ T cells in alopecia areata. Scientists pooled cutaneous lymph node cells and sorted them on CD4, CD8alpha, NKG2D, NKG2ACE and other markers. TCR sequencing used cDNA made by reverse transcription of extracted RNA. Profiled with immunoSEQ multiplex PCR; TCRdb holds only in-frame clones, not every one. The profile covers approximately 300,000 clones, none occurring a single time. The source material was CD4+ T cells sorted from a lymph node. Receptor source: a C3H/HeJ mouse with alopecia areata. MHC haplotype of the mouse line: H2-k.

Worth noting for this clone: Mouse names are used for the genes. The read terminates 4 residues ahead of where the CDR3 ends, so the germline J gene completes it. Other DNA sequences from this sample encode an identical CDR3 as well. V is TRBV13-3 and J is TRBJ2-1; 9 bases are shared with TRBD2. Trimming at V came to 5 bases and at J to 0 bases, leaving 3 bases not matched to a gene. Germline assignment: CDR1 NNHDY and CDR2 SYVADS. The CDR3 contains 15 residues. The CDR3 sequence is CASRLGGDNYAEQFF. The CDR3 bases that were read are TGTGCCAGCAGGCTGGGGGGGGATAACTATGCT.

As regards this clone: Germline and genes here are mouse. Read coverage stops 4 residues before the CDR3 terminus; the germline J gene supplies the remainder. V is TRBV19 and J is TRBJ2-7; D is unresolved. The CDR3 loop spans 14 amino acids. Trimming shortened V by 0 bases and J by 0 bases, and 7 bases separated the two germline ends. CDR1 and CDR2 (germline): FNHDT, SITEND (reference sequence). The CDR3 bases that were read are TGTGCCAGCAGTATAGCTGGAATCTCCTAT. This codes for CASSIAGISY. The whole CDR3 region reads CASSIAGISYEQYF.

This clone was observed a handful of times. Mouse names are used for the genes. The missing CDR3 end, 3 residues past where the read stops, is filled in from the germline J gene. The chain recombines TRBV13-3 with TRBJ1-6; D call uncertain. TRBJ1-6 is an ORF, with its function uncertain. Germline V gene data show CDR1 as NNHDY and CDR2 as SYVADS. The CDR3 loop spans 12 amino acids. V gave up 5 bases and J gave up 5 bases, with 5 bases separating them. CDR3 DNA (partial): TGTGCCAGCAGGCAGAATAATTCGCCC. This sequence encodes CASRQNNSP. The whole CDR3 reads CASRQNNSPLYF.

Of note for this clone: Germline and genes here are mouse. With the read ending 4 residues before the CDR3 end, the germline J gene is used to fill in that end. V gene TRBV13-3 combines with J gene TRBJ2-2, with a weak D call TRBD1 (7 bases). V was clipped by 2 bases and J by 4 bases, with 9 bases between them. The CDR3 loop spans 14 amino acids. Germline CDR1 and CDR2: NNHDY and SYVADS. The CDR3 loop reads CASSERGRTGQLYF. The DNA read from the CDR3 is TGTGCCAGCAGTGAGAGGGGGCGCACCGGG. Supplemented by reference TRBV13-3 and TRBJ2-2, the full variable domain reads EAAVTQSPRSKVAVTGGKVTLSCHQTNNHDYMYWYRQDTGHGLRLIHYSYVADSTEKGDIPDGYKASRPSQENFSLILELASLSQTAVYFCASSERGRTGQLYFGEGSKLTVL.

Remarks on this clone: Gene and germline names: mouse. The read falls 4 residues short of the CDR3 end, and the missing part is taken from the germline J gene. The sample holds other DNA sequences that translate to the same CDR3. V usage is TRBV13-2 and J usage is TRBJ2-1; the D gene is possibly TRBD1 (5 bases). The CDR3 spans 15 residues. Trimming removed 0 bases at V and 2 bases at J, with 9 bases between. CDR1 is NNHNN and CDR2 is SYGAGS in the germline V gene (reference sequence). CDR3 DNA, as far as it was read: TGTGCCAGCGGTGATGCAGGGAGGGACTATGCT. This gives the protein CASGDAGRDYA. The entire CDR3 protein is CASGDAGRDYAEQFF.

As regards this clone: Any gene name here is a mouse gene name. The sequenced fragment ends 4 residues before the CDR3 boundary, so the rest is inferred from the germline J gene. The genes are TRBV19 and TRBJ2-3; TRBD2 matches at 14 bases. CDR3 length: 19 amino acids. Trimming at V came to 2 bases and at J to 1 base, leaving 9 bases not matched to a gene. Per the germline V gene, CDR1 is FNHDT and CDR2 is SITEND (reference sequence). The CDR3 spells CASSMLPGLGGRRAETLYF. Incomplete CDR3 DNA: TGTGCCAGCAGTATGTTACCGGGACTGGGGGGGCGGCGTGCAGAA.

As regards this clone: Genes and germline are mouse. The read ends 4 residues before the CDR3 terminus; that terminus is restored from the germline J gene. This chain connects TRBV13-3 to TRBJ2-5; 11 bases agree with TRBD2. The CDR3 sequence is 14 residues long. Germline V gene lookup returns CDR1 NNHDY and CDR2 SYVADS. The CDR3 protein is CASSPGLGVDTQYF. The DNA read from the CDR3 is TGTGCCAGCAGTCCGGGACTGGGGGTTGAC.

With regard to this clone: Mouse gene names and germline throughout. The part of the CDR3 DNA that was read is TGTGCCAGCAGCCAAGCAGTGGGACAGGCAAACACCGGG. Amino acid sequence: CASSQAVGQANTG. In full, the CDR3 is CASSQAVGQANTGQLYF. The rearrangement joins TRBV5 to TRBJ2-2; TRBD1 matches 8 bases. The CDR3 is cut off 4 residues early in the read; its end comes from the germline J gene. This CDR3 is 17 amino acids long. Germline V gives CDR1 LGHNA, CDR2 YNLKQL (reference sequence). With 1 base clipped from V and 0 bases from J, the junction kept 4 bases outside the gene matches.

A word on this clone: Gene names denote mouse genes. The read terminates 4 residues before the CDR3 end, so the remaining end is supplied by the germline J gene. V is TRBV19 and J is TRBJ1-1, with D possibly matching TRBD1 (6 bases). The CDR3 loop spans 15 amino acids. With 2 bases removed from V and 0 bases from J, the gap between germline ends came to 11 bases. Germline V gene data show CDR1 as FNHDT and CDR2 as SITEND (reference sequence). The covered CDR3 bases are TGTGCCAGCAGTATGAGGGGGGCCGCAAACACA. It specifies CASSMRGAANT. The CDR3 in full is CASSMRGAANTEVFF.

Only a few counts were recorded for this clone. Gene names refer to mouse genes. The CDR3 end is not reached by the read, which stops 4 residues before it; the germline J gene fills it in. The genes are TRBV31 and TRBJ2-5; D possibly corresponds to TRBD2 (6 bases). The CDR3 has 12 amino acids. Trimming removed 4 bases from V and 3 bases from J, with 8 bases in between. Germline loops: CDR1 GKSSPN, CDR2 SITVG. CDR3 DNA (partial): TGTGCCTGGACCTGGGGACAAGAC. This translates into CAWTWGQD. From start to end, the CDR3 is CAWTWGQDTQYF.

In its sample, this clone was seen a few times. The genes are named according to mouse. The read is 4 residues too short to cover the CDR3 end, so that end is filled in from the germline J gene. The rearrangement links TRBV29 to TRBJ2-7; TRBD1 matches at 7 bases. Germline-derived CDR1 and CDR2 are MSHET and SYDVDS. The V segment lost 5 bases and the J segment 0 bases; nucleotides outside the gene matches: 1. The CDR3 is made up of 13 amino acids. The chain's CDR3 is CASSDRDSYEQYF. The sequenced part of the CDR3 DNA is TGTGCTAGCAGTGACAGGGACTCCTAT.

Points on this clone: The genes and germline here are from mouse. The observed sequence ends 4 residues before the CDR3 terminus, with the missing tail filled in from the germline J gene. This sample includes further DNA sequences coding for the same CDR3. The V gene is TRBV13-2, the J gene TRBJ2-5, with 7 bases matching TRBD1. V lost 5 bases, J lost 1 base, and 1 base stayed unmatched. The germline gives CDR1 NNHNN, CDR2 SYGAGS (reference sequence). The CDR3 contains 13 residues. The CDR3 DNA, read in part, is TGTGCCAGCGGGGGGACAGACCAAGAC. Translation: CASGGTDQD. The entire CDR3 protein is CASGGTDQDTQYF.

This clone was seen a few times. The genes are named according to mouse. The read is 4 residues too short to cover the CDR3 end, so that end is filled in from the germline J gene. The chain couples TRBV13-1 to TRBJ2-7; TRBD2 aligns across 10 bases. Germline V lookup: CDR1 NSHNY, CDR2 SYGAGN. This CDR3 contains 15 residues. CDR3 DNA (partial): TGTGCCAGCAGTCACTCGGACTGGGGGCATTAT. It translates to CASSHSDWGHY. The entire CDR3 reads CASSHSDWGHYEQYF.

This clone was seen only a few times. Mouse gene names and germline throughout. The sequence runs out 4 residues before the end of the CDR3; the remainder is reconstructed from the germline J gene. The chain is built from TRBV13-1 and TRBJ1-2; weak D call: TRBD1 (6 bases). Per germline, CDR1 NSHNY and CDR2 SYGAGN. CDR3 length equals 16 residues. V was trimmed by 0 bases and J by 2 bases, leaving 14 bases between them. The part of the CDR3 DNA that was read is TGTGCCAGCAGTGATGCGGGGGGGCAGGGGAACTCC. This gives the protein CASSDAGGQGNS. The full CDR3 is CASSDAGGQGNSDYTF.

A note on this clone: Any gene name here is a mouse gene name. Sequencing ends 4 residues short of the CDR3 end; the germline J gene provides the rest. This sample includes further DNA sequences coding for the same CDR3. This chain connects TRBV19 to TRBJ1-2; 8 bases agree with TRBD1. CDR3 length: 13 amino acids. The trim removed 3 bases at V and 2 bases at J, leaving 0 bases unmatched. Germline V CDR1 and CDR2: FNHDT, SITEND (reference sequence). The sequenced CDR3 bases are TGTGCCAGCAGTAGGGACAGGAACTCC. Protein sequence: CASSRDRNS. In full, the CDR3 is CASSRDRNSDYTF.